The rows below give T cell receptor beta chains drawn from one sample of a study of Ad26.COV2.S vaccination and SARS-CoV-2 variants. Repertoires were generated with immunoSEQ multiplex PCR, while TCRdb's copy carries only in-frame clones and drops some. This sample has about 440,000 clones; 70% to 90% occur once, and the top ten carry roughly 13%. Sequencing used peripheral blood, obtained in a trial of Ad26.COV2.S vaccine versus placebo. All receptors derive from a person aged 18-65 years who received the Ad26.COV2.S COVID-19 vaccine or a placebo. The CDR3 runs from the conserved cysteine through the conserved F or W. Each record gives: CDR3 protein, J gene, V gene.

CDR3 protein: CASSPMDGLYGYTF
J gene: TRBJ1-2
V gene: TRBV28

CDR3 protein: CASSPLPVNSYEQYF
J gene: TRBJ2-7
V gene: TRBV7-9

CDR3 protein: CASRFPGAGASGYTF
J gene: TRBJ1-2
V gene: TRBV28

CDR3 protein: CASSLGLGTEAFF
J gene: TRBJ1-1
V gene: TRBV7-9

CDR3 protein: CASSLGYRGFSEAFF
J gene: TRBJ1-1
V gene: TRBV5-1

CDR3 protein: CASSLGTASNQPQHF
J gene: TRBJ1-5
V gene: TRBV7-9

CDR3 protein: CASSPQSLTGEGEKLFF
J gene: TRBJ1-4
V gene: TRBV27

CDR3 protein: CASSQWGDLGYTF
J gene: TRBJ1-2
V gene: TRBV7-2

CDR3 protein: CASRPRGRVGYTF
J gene: TRBJ1-2
V gene: TRBV6-5

CDR3 protein: CSASRTSGKAGELFF
J gene: TRBJ2-2
V gene: TRBV20-1

CDR3 protein: CASSQAGPNTGELFF
J gene: TRBJ2-2
V gene: TRBV3-1/TRBV3-2

CDR3 protein: CASSIGTTKETQYF
J gene: TRBJ2-5
V gene: TRBV19

CDR3 protein: CASSEGGDEQYF
J gene: TRBJ2-7
V gene: TRBV6-1

CDR3 protein: CASSPDRVSYGYTF
J gene: TRBJ1-2
V gene: TRBV5-4